The rows below give T cell receptor beta chains drawn from one sample of a study of OX40 agonist ivuxolimab in advanced cancers. This table comes from immunoSEQ multiplex PCR, and its TCRdb copy is limited to in-frame clones, with some not included. This table has about 83,000 clones, approximately 90% appearing once. Here the sequenced sample was CD4+ or CD8+ T cells sorted from blood, taken in a trial of the OX40 agonist ivuxolimab. The receptors come from an adult with an advanced solid tumor such as melanoma, head and neck, liver or kidney cancer. Both conserved end residues are trimmed from each CDR3. Clone size, where shown, is once, few, many, or a class for clones that have expanded.

clone_size v_call cdr3_aa
- TRBV11-3 ASSLDKRTEAF
- TRBV9 ASSVGSSGTDTQY
- TRBV27 ASKSPGTDTQY
- TRBV28 ASSLGYQETQY
- TRBV4-3 ASSQAYTGADNSPLH
- TRBV5-1 ASSLEGVGNIQY
- TRBV7-9 ASSLASGQVAQPQH
- TRBV7-2 ASSRRDRSYGYT
- TRBV2 ASSQGLGTEAF
- TRBV5-1 ASSPDDRDTDTQY
- TRBV5-1 ASSSTSGGAGGYT
- TRBV18 ASSPSRVVDYT
- TRBV28 ASSLDVWANGYT
- TRBV7-9 ASSSARGLEQF
- TRBV4-1 ASSTLRLAGGSEQF
once TRBV30 AWTVSSGNTIY
- TRBV30 AWSPDRPSTGELF
- TRBV10-3 AITDRGGNEQF
- TRBV28 ASSSSGIRSGYT
once TRBV5-1 ASRSGQGIHEKLF
- TRBV29-1 SVAPADTQY
- TRBV4-2 ASSQERVASGQETQY
- TRBV5-6 ASSLALGGPGEQF
- TRBV5-8 ASSLVDPAYA
- TRBV20-1 SASYTEAF
- TRBV7-6 ASSLGGEQF
- TRBV21-1 ASSIGGNGYT
- TRBV7-2 ASSLGMVPTYEQY
once TRBV29-1 SVSDMNQPQH
- TRBV27 ASSINVGAYTQY
- TRBV5-8 ASSLPGQVDYEQY
- TRBV5-1 ASSLAAGEETQY
- TRBV4-2 ASATGTGGRNEKLF
- TRBV28 ASSSLPPNSPLH
- TRBV28 ASSSPGASGANVLT
- TRBV25-1 ATIGQGTSNEQF
- TRBV7-8 ASSHGLAGYANTGELF
- TRBV5-4 ASSLVGGSDTQY
- TRBV6-1 ASRIDTQY
- TRBV6-1 ASSLTGGFYGYT
- TRBV5-6 ASSPGTSGIYEQY
- TRBV19 ASTRLAGDSGNTIY
- TRBV7-2 ASSPRTSGRGRADTQY
- TRBV5-1 ASSVRAGGHGLAQETQY
- TRBV6-1 ASSERGVHEQY
once TRBV19 ASSISAGGSTDTQY
once TRBV6-5 ASRGSSGMIDTQY
- TRBV29-1 SVGQGAEGYT
once TRBV7-2 ASSFSGSIPYEQY
- TRBV6-6 ASRGTGNTEAF
few TRBV4-2 ASSQDQEPYSNQPQH
- TRBV15 ATGPTLISNSPLH
- TRBV7-2 ASSFIAGAYNEQF
- TRBV25-1 ASSESAGIYGYT
- TRBV18 ASSPPSGANVLT